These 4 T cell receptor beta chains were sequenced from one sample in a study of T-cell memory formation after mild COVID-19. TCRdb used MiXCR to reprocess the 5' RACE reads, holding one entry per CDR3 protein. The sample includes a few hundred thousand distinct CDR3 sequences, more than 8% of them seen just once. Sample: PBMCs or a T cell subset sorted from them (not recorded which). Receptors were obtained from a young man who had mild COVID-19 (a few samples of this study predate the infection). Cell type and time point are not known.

CDR3 sequence (DNA): TGTGCCAGCACGATACGCGGGGCCAGGGGGTACGAGCAGTACTTC. This translates into CASTIRGARGYEQYF. The chain has TRBV12-3 or TRBV12-4 and TRBJ2-7, with D possibly being TRBD1 (7 bases). There are 15 residues in the CDR3. V shed 7 bases and J shed 4 bases, with 20 bases lying between them.

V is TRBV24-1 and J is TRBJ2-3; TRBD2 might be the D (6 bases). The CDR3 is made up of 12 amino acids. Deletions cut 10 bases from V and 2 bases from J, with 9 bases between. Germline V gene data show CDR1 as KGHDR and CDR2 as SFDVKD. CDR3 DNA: TGTGCCACGCGGGGCCTCACAGATACGCAGTATTTT. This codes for CATRGLTDTQYF.

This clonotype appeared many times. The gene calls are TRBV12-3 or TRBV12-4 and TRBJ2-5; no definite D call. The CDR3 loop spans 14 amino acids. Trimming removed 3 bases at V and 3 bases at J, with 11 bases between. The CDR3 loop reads CASSFSEYEETQYF. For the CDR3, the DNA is TGTGCCAGCAGTTTTTCGGAGTACGAAGAGACCCAGTACTTC.

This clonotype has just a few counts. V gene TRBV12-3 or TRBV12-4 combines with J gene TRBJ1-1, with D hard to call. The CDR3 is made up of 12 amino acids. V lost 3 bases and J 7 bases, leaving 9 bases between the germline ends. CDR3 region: CASSLSGYEAFF. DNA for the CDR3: TGTGCCAGCAGTTTGTCCGGCTATGAAGCTTTCTTT.